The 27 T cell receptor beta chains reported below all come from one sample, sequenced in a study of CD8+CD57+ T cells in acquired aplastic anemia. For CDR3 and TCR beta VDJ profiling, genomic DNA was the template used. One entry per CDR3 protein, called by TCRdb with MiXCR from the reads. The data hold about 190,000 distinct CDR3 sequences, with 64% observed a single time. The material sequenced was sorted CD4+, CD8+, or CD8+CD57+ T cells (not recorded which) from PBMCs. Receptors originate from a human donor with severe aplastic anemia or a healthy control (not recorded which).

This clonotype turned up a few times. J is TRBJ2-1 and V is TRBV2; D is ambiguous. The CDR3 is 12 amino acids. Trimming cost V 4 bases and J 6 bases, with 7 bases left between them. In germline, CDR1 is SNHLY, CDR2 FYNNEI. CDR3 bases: TGTGCCAGCAGTGGTGAGCCCAATGAGCAGTTCTTC. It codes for CASSGEPNEQFF.

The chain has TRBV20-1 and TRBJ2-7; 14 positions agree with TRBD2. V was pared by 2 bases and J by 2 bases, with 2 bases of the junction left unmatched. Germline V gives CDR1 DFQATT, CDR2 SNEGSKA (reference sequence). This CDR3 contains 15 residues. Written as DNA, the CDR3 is TGCAGTGCTAGACGGGGACTAGCGGGAGCCTACGAGCAGTACTTC. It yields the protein CSARRGLAGAYEQYF.

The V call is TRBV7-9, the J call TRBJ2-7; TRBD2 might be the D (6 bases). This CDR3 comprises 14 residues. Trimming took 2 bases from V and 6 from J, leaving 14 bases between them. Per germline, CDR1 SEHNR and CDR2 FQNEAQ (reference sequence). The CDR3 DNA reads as TGTGCCAGCAGCTTAACTATCCCGCGGGGCGAGCAGTACTTC. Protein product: CASSLTIPRGEQYF.

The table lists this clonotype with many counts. CDR3 DNA: TGTGCCAGCAATCCGCCAGGGGGCTATGGCTACACCTTC. Its protein is CASNPPGGYGYTF. The chain has TRBV25-1 and TRBJ1-2, with TRBD1 matching 7 bases. Unmatched junction bases numbered 6, after V lost 7 bases and J lost 4 bases. Germline values: CDR1 MGHDK, CDR2 SYGVNS. The length of the CDR3 is 13 residues.

CDR3 amino acids: CATSSTPGNEQFF. DNA for the CDR3: TGTGCCACCAGCAGTACGCCCGGGAATGAGCAGTTCTTC. The chain links TRBV15 to TRBJ2-1; D remains ambiguous. The length of the CDR3 is 13 residues. V lost 3 bases, J lost 7 bases, and 10 bases lay in between. Germline V CDR1 and CDR2: LNHNV, YYDKDF (reference sequence).

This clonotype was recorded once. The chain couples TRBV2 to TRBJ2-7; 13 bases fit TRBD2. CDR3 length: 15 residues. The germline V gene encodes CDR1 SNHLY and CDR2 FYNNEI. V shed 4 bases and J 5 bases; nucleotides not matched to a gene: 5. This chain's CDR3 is CASSGVGLAGNEQYF. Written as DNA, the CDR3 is TGTGCCAGCAGTGGAGTGGGACTAGCGGGAAACGAGCAGTACTTC.

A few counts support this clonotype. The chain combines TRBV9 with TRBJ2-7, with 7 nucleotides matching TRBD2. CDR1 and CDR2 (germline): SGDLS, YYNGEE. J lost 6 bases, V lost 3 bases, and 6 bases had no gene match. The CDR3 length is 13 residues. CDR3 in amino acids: CASSERDDGEQYF. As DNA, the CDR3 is TGTGCCAGCAGCGAGCGGGACGACGGCGAGCAGTACTTC. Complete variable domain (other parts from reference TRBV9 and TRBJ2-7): DSGVTQTPKHLITATGQRVTLRCSPRSGDLSVYWYQQSLDQGLQFLIQYYNGEERAKGNILERFSAQQFPDLHSELNLSSLELGDSALYFCASSERDDGEQYFGPGTRLTVT.

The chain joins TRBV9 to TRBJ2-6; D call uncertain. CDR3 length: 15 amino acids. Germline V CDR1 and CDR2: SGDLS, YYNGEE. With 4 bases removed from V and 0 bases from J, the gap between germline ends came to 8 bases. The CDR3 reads CASSLELSGANVLTF. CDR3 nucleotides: TGTGCCAGCAGCTTAGAACTCTCTGGGGCCAACGTCCTGACTTTC.

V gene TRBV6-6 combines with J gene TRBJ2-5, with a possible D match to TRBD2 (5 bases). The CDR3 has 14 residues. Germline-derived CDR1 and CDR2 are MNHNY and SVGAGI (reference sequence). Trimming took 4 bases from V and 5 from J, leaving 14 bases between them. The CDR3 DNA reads TGTGCCAGCAGTTCAACCCTTGAGGGCGAGACCCAGTACTTC. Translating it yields CASSSTLEGETQYF.

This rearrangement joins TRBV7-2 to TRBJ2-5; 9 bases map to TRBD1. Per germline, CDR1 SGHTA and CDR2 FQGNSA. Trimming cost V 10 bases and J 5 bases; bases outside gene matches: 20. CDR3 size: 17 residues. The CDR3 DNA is TGTGCCACCAGTGATTTCGGGGGGACAGGGATGGTGGAGACCCAGTACTTC. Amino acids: CATSDFGGTGMVETQYF. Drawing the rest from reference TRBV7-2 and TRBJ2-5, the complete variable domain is GAGVSQSPSNKVTEKGKDVELRCDPISGHTALYWYRQSLGQGLEFLIYFQGNSAPDKSGLPSDRFSAERTGGSVSTLTIQRTQQEDSAVYLCATSDFGGTGMVETQYFGPGTRLLVL.

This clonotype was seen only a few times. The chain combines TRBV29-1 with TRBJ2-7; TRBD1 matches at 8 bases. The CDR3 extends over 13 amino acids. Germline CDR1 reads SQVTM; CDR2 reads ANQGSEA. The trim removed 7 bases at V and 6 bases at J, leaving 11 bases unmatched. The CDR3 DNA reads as TGCAGCGCAGAAAGGGGGACAGGCGCCGAGCAGTACTTC. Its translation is CSAERGTGAEQYF.

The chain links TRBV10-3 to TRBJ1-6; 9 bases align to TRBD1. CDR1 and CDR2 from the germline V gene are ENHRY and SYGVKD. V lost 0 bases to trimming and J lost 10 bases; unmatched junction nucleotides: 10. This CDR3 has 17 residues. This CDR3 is CAISESRTGEFGSPLHF. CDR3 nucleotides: TGTGCCATCAGTGAGTCCCGGACAGGGGAGTTTGGGTCACCCCTCCACTTT.

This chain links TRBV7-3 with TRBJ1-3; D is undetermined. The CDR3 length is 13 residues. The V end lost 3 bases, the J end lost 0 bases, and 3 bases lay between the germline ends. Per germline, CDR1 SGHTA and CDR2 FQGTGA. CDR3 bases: TGTGCCAGCAGCTTTAACTCTGGAAACACCATATATTTT. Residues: CASSFNSGNTIYF.

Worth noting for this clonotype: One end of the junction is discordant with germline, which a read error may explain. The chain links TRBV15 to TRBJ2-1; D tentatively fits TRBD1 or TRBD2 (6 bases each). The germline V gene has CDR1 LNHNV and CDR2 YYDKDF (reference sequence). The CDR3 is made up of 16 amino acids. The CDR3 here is CATSGDPTGGRNEQFF. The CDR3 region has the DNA TGTGCCACCAGCGGAGACCCAACCGGGGGCCGCAATGAGCAGTTCTTC.

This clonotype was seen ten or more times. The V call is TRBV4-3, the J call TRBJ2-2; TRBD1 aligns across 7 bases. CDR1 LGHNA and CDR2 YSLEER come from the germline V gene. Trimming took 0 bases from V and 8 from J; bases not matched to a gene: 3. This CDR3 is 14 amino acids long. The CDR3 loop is CASSQDDRVGELFF. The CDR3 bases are TGCGCCAGCAGCCAAGATGACAGGGTGGGGGAGCTGTTTTTT.

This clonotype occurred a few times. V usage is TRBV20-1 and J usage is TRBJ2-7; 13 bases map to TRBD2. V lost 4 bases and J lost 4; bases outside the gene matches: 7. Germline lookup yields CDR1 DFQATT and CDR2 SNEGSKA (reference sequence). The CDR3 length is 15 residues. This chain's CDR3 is CSATRTSGSPYEQYF. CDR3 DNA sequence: TGCAGTGCTACCCGGACTAGCGGGAGCCCATACGAGCAGTACTTC.

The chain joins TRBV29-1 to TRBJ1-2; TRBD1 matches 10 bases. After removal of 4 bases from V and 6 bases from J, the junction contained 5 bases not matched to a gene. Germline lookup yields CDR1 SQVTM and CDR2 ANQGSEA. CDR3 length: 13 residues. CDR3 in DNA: TGCAGCGTTGTGGGACAGGGGAAGGATGGCTACACCTTC. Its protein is CSVVGQGKDGYTF.

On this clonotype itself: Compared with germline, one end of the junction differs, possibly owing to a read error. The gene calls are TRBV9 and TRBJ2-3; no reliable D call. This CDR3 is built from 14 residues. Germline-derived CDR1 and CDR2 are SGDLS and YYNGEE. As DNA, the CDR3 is TGTACCAGCAGCCCTACTTCTAGCACAGATACGCAGTATTTT. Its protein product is CTSSPTSSTDTQYF.

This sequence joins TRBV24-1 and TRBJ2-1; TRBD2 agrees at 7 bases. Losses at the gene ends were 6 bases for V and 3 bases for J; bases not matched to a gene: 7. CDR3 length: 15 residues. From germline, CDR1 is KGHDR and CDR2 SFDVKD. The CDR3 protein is CATSPSAGYYNEQFF. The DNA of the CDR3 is TGTGCCACCAGTCCGTCAGCGGGGTACTACAATGAGCAGTTCTTC.

The CDR3 sequence: CASSYAPPGQGSYEQYF. The CDR3 bases are TGTGCCAGCAGTTACGCACCACCGGGACAGGGGTCCTACGAGCAGTACTTC. V usage is TRBV6-2 or TRBV6-3 and J usage is TRBJ2-7; 10 nucleotides match TRBD1. V was clipped by 2 bases and J by 1 base; unmatched bases: 8. The CDR3 runs 17 residues. The germline V gene encodes CDR1 MNHEY and CDR2 SVGEGT.

The CDR3 spells CASKASGANTGELFF. The DNA of the CDR3 is TGTGCCAGCAAGGCTAGCGGGGCGAACACCGGGGAGCTGTTTTTT. The chain combines TRBV6-6 with TRBJ2-2; 9 nucleotides align to TRBD2. The CDR3 has 15 amino acids. Losses at the gene ends were 7 bases for V and 0 bases for J; bases not matched to a gene: 3. Per germline, CDR1 MNHNY and CDR2 SVGAGI (reference sequence).

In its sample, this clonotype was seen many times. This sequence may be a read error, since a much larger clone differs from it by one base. The CDR3 spells CSVYLRRTDTRYF. The CDR3 coding sequence is TGCAGCGTTTATTTGCGTCGCACAGATACGCGGTATTTT. This chain links TRBV29-1 with TRBJ2-3; D is ambiguous. Germline CDR1 is SQVTM and CDR2 is ANQGSEA. CDR3 length: 13 residues.

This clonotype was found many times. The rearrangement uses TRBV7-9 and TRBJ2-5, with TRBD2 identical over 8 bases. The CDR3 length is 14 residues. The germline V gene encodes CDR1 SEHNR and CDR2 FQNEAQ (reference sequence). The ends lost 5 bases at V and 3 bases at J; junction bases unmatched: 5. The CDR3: CASSLTGGEETQYF. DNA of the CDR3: TGTGCCAGCAGCCTAACGGGGGGGGAAGAGACCCAGTACTTC. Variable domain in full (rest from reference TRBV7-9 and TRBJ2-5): DTGVSQNPRHKITKRGQNVTFRCDPISEHNRLYWYRQTLGQGPEFLTYFQNEAQLEKSRLLSDRFSAERPKGSFSTLEIQRTEQGDSAMYLCASSLTGGEETQYFGPGTRLLVL.

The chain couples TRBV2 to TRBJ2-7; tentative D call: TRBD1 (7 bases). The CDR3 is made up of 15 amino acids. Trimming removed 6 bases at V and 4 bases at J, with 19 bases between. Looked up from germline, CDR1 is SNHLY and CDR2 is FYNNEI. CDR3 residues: CASSHGGQTSYEQYF. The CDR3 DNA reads TGTGCCAGCAGCCACGGGGGACAGACCTCTTACGAGCAGTACTTC. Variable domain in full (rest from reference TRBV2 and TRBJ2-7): EPEVTQTPSHQVTQMGQEVILRCVPISNHLYFYWYRQILGQKVEFLVSFYNNEISEKSEIFDDQFSVERPDGSNFTLKIRSTKLEDSAMYFCASSHGGQTSYEQYFGPGTRLTVT.

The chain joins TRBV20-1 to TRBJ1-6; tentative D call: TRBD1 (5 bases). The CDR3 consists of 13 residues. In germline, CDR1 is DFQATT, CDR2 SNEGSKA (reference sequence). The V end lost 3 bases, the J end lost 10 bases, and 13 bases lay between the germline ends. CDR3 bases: TGCAGTGCTAGTTTTCAGGGAAAGTCACCCCTCCACTTT. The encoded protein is CSASFQGKSPLHF.

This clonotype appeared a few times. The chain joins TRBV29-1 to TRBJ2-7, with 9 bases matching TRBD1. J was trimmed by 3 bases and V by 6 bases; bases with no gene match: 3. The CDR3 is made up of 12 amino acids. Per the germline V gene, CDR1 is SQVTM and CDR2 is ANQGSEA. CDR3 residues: CSVEGQGYEQYF. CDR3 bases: TGCAGCGTCGAGGGACAGGGCTACGAGCAGTACTTC.

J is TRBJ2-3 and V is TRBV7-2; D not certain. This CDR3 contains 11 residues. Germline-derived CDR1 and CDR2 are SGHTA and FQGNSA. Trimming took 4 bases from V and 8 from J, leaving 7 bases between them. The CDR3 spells CASSSDPTQYF. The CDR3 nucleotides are TGTGCCAGCAGCTCCGACCCTACGCAGTATTTT. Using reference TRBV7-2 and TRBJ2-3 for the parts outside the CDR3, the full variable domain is GAGVSQSPSNKVTEKGKDVELRCDPISGHTALYWYRQSLGQGLEFLIYFQGNSAPDKSGLPSDRFSAERTGGSVSTLTIQRTQQEDSAVYLCASSSDPTQYFGPGTRLTVL.